The present T cell receptor (beta chain) was sequenced within a study of shared clonotypes between healthy human individuals. Produced via immunoSEQ multiplex PCR; TCRdb's table is partial and in-frame only. The sample consists of around 700,000 clones, approximately 79% of them appearing once. Germline-derived CDR1 and CDR2 are SGHRS and YFSETQ. V lost 4 bases to trimming and J lost 9 bases; unmatched junction nucleotides: 6. This CDR3 has 15 amino acids. The receptor was derived from a woman younger than 45 in good health. The V gene is TRBV5-1, the J gene TRBJ2-1; the match to TRBD2 covers 14 bases. Sequenced: memory CD4+ T cells sorted from blood. Documented subset: CD45RA-negative fraction. CDR3 bases: TGCGCCAGCAGCGGGACTAGCGGGAGTTTTATTGAGCAGTTCTTC. The encoded protein is CASSGTSGSFIEQFF.